This passage covers 13 T cell receptor beta chains from one sample sequenced in a study of cytotoxic CD8 clonotypes in ibrutinib-treated CLL. Here immunoSEQ multiplex PCR was the method, and the copy in TCRdb shows in-frame clones only, minus some. This table holds 76,000 or so clones, approximately 82% found once. The input for sequencing was PBMCs, taken after 24 months of ibrutinib treatment. Receptor source: a human donor with chronic lymphocytic leukemia.

This clone came up once. The rearrangement uses TRBV9 and TRBJ2-7; D is unresolved. This CDR3 is built from 15 residues. Germline CDR1 and CDR2: SGDLS and YYNGEE. Trimming took 1 base from V and 0 from J, leaving 11 bases between them. CDR3 residues: CASSVSPDHSYEQYF. CDR3 nucleotides: TGTGCCAGCAGCGTATCTCCCGACCACTCCTACGAGCAGTACTTC.

This rearrangement joins TRBV10-2 to TRBJ2-3, with 7 bases lining up with TRBD2. This CDR3 comprises 16 residues. Germline V CDR1 and CDR2: WSHSY, SAAADI. Trimming at V came to 0 bases and at J to 2 bases, leaving 5 bases not matched to a gene. The CDR3 sequence is CASSESASGNTDTQYF. The CDR3, as DNA: TGCGCCAGCAGTGAGTCGGCCAGCGGGAACACAGATACGCAGTATTTT.

V and J are TRBV7-2 and TRBJ1-2; D possibly corresponds to TRBD1 (6 bases). Deletions cut 3 bases from V and 4 bases from J, with 15 bases between. The CDR3 covers 15 residues. Germline CDR1 is SGHTA and CDR2 is FQGNSA. The CDR3 loop reads CASSLTQGLGYGYTF. CDR3 coding DNA: TGTGCCAGCAGCTTGACCCAGGGGTTGGGCTATGGCTACACCTTC.

This clone was seen only a few times. V usage is TRBV19 and J usage is TRBJ2-6; 7 bases line up with TRBD1. Germline CDR1 reads LNHDA; CDR2 reads SQIVND (reference sequence). Trimming took 3 bases from V and 1 from J; bases not matched to a gene: 6. The length of the CDR3 is 17 residues. Here the CDR3 reads CASSIDRVASGANVLTF. The CDR3 DNA is TGTGCCAGTAGTATTGACAGGGTGGCTTCTGGGGCCAACGTCCTGACTTTC.

CDR3 region: CASSYPLAGGTGELFF. Here the CDR3 DNA reads TGTGCCAGCAGTTACCCCCTAGCGGGAGGTACCGGGGAGCTGTTTTTT. The chain combines TRBV6-6 with TRBJ2-2; 11 bases map to TRBD2. After removal of 2 bases from V and 5 bases from J, the junction contained 4 bases not matched to a gene. Germline V gene data show CDR1 as MNHNY and CDR2 as SVGAGI (reference sequence). The length of the CDR3 is 16 residues.

This rearrangement joins TRBV29-1 to TRBJ2-3, with 9 bases fitting TRBD1. Trimming removed 7 bases from V and 6 bases from J; junction bases left unmatched: 8. Germline V lookup: CDR1 SQVTM, CDR2 ANQGSEA. This CDR3 spans 13 amino acids. CDR3 nucleotides: TGCAGCGAGAAACAGGGGGCGGGGGATACGCAGTATTTT. Translating gives CSEKQGAGDTQYF.

Only a few counts were recorded for this clone. The chain combines TRBV9 with TRBJ2-3; D unresolved. There are 13 residues in the CDR3. CDR1 SGDLS and CDR2 YYNGEE come from the germline V gene. V gave up 0 bases and J gave up 4 bases, with 6 bases separating them. The CDR3 protein is CASSVVAADTQYF. The CDR3 DNA is TGTGCCAGCAGCGTAGTGGCGGCAGATACGCAGTATTTT.

This sequence joins TRBV28 and TRBJ1-2; possibly TRBD1 for D (5 bases). V was shortened by 6 bases and J by 5 bases, with 13 bases between the two germline ends. Per germline, CDR1 MDHEN and CDR2 SYDVKM. There are 13 residues in the CDR3. In nucleotides, the CDR3 is TGTGCCAGCAGGAAGACAGAGATTTATGGCTACACCTTC. Its protein product is CASRKTEIYGYTF.

This clone has just a few counts. The chain carries TRBV6-1 and TRBJ1-4; 7 bases agree with TRBD1. CDR1 and CDR2 from the germline V gene are MNHNS and SASEGT. Trimming took 5 bases from V and 6 from J; bases not matched to a gene: 6. The CDR3 covers 14 residues. CDR3 in DNA: TGTGCCAGCAGTTTTGTACAGGGGTATGAAAAACTGTTTTTT. Translation: CASSFVQGYEKLFF.

This clone was seen just once. Mismatch with germline at one junction end may stem from a read error. V and J are TRBV7-7 and TRBJ2-2; no reliable D call. CDR3 length: 13 amino acids. Germline V lookup: CDR1 SSHAT, CDR2 FNYEAQ (reference sequence). The CDR3 loop is CASSLSPTGELFF. In DNA, the CDR3 is TGTGCTAGCAGCTTATCACCAACCGGGGAGCTGTTTTTT.

The V gene is TRBV7-6, the J gene TRBJ2-7; 11 bases are a match to TRBD1. CDR3 length: 15 amino acids. The V and J ends lost 3 bases and 5 bases, in that order; junction bases with no gene match: 6. CDR1 and CDR2 (germline): SGHVS, FNYEAQ. Here the CDR3 reads CASSFPDRGLDEQYF. CDR3 sequence (DNA): TGTGCCAGCAGCTTCCCGGACAGGGGGCTCGACGAGCAGTACTTC.

The gene calls are TRBV6-4 and TRBJ2-2; D remains unclear. V shed 7 bases and J shed 4 bases, with 13 bases lying between them. Germline assignment: CDR1 MRHNA and CDR2 SNTAGT. CDR3 length: 14 residues. The CDR3 here is CASNPDAGTGELFF. The CDR3 DNA reads as TGTGCCAGCAATCCGGACGCTGGCACCGGGGAGCTGTTTTTT.

The gene calls are TRBV5-1 and TRBJ2-5; perhaps TRBD1 as D (5 bases). This CDR3 is 13 amino acids long. The V end lost 4 bases, the J end lost 0 bases, and 7 bases lay between the germline ends. CDR1 is SGHRS and CDR2 is YFSETQ in the germline V gene. The CDR3 region is CASSAGYQETQYF. As DNA, the CDR3 is TGCGCCAGCAGCGCAGGGTACCAAGAGACCCAGTACTTC.